This T cell receptor (beta chain) stems from a study of cytomegalovirus exposure and HLA in healthy donors (dated by TCRdb to the late 2010s). At the level of the whole study: In an earlier analysis of under 600 of the donors, around 300 Gb of sequence data and approximately 100 million unique TCR beta sequences from 150 million to 200 million T cells were reported. A later genetic analysis took genome-wide SNP genotypes for 398 of the 666 donors and used that subset as a discovery cohort. Of the 300 to 450 genotyped donors, 65% to 90% were placed in the genetic ancestry cluster associated with self-reported Caucasian donors. All discovery cohort repertoires had been generated on a single sequencing platform. An early release covering over 500 HLA-typed donors comprised around 300 gigabases of sequencing data and some 79 million unique TCR sequences. On average, around 240,000 unique TCR beta nucleotide sequences were sequenced per donor among some 420 genotyped donors of the cohort, with roughly 18% of those sequences being non-productive. Rather than drawing on any new phenotypic data, the later analysis identified candidate immune exposures from TCR beta sequences and the way those sequences occurred across donors. Typing coverage differed by locus: A, B, C, DRB1 and DQB1 were typed in roughly 620-630 donors, DQA1 in about 510, DPA1 in some 600, and DPB1 in 400 to 480. In an earlier analysis of roughly 600 of the donors, high-throughput TCR beta sequencing was used to judge whether each TCR beta V gene segment behaved as functional or pseudogenic. Along with the approximately 600-subject first cohort, a separate validation cohort of over 90 different subjects was used. HLA typing included class I and class II loci at four-digit resolution. Several DR-DQ haplotypes were handled as single units for association and clustering, since linkage in the cohort was strong. The study aimed to test whether signatures of past pathogen exposure could be identified by cataloging public T cell receptors. To predict cytomegalovirus infection status, the study brought together high-throughput TCR immunosequencing, statistical association of individual TCRs with disease status, and machine learning. Alongside the repertoire data, information on donor age, sex, ethnicity and CMV serostatus was compiled. The T cell repertoires of 666 subjects were profiled by immunosequencing and related to cytomegalovirus serostatus. A later analysis re-examined previously published TCR beta repertoires from more than 600 donors and added high-resolution HLA genotyping to investigate patterns of TCR occurrence. The paper as a whole reports these results and caveats: Presence/absence analyses assumed roughly uniform sequencing depth across donors, an assumption that may not hold. Broadly in line with IMGT annotations, most TCR beta V segments showed up in productive rearrangements about 87% or about 30% of the time in an earlier analysis of around 600 of the donors. In a later analysis, about 16,000 TCR beta sequences were associated with specific HLA alleles at a false discovery rate of 0.05. Most CMV-associated TCR beta chains appeared to be HLA-restricted in a later analysis, and the HLA associations seemed to be driven largely by CMV exposure. The only immune exposure information available for the cohort was CMV serostatus. A group of highly shared sequence variants was considered likely to be a technical artifact of the sequencing pipeline. In a later analysis, the rate of TCR association differed among HLA loci, with DRB1 alleles having the most associated TCRs and HLA-C alleles having the fewest. Assigning TCR associations to individual alleles was difficult when HLA alleles, especially DR and DQ, strongly co-occurred. The authors suggested that the approach could potentially be extended to other disease states and immunological phenotypes. The classifier was reported to diagnose cytomegalovirus status with high specificity and sensitivity in both the original cohort and the validation cohort. Some IMGT-functional V segments, including TRBV6-2 and TRBV6-3, could not be distinguished by the 87-base-pair reads and were therefore excluded. A few of the identified cytomegalovirus-associated TCR beta chains were confirmed in vitro to be specific for cytomegalovirus antigens. In a later analysis, HLA-associated TCR beta chains were found to be more clonally expanded and to have lower generation probabilities than equally common non-associated chains. The study listed approximately 150 TCR beta chains as associated with cytomegalovirus. According to a later analysis, parvovirus B19, influenza, CMV and Epstein-Barr virus appeared linked to several top co-occurrence clusters. Because some donors lacked HLA typing at each locus, the association tests relied only on the typed subset. In this cohort, only TCR beta chains were sequenced, and detectable features were limited by the absence of alpha or paired-chain data. V-gene and J-gene trimming of TCR beta chains was associated with a missense DCLRE1C variant in a later genetic analysis, and the association was replicated in an independent cohort. A later genetic analysis reported fewer N-insertions in productive TCRs among donors in an Asian-associated ancestry cluster than the approximately 670-donor mean. Most TCR sequences were observed very rarely across donors, whereas some public TCRs were present in many individuals. Because counts were too low, some 16 rarely observed V segments, including chromosome 9 orphons, were excluded from the earlier analysis of 500 to 700 of the donors. Correlated functional status among segregating V segments might be attributable to linkage disequilibrium, but an unknown experimental factor could not be ruled out. A further reported finding was that TCR beta sequences accurately predicted the HLA-A and HLA-B alleles for most subjects in the first cohort.

The cohort was made up of 666 healthy bone marrow donors. All cohort members were sampled while nominally healthy, although unrecorded immune exposures were likely present. The donor tested CMV seropositive, placing the donor among the 290 or so seropositive members of the cohort. Each donor provided a peripheral blood sample, and peripheral blood mononuclear cells were used for TCR beta sequencing. Genomic DNA extraction from the blood cell samples was performed with the Qiagen DNeasy Blood Extraction Kit. As regards this clone: This clone's antigen is unknown. No base quality values were provided; no much bigger clone lies one nucleotide off.

The library was obtained by the immunoSEQ multiplex PCR assay. The multiplex PCR relied on a mix of 60 forward primers for TCR Vbeta segments and 13 reverse primers for TCR Jbeta segments. The CDR3 region of rearranged TCR beta genes was amplified from genomic DNA with a multiplex PCR assay. On the Illumina HiSeq System, the amplified TCR beta libraries were sequenced as 87-base-pair reads. In the paper's pipeline: Across the roughly 640 repertoires, a later analysis counted approximately 83 million unique TCR beta chains, roughly 11 million of which were shared by at least two donors. To remove PCR and sequencing errors, raw reads were error-corrected and collapsed into unique sequences using a nearest-neighbor algorithm that merged closely related sequences. Alignment of CDR3 sequences to IMGT reference sequences was used to assign V, D and J gene segments. For a sequence to be retained, a match of at least six nucleotides was required to both a V gene segment and a J gene segment. Rearrangements were called productive when the CDR3 lacked stop codons and stayed in frame with V and J; all others were non-productive. CDR3 was defined by IMGT convention, running from the second conserved V-encoded cysteine to the conserved J-encoded phenylalanine. Sequences without an unambiguous match to a single V gene segment were excluded from the earlier analysis of 450 to 650 of the donors. In an earlier analysis of some 590 of the donors, V segments were called functional above 56.7% productive rearrangements and were called segregating when the between-donor standard deviation exceeded 5%. A statistical classification framework was built to diagnose cytomegalovirus status from the catalog of TCR beta chain sequences. V and J gene assignment, in a later analysis, came from comparing TCR nucleotide sequences with IMGT/GENE-DB human TR gene sequences. A later analysis assigned CDR3 sequences and most-parsimonious VDJ recombination scenarios with the TCRdist pipeline. In a later analysis, every TCR beta chain was defined by the combination of its CDR3 amino acid sequence and its V-gene family, and reads without a unique V-gene family were dropped. In a later analysis, 450 to 600 highly shared, low-generation-probability nucleotide sequences were removed to address suspected cross-contamination and a sequencing artifact. In a later analysis, a clonal expansion index was calculated for each public chain from normalized within-repertoire ranks of inferred template counts. Generation probabilities in a later analysis came from a VDJ recombination model fitted to out-of-frame rearrangements, and those results were checked against IGoR. In a later analysis, hypergeometric tests were used to score TCR-TCR, TCR-HLA and TCR-CMV co-occurrence, with a repertoire-size bias correction applied to TCR pairs. To estimate false discovery rates, a later analysis permuted the HLA or CMV assignments 20 times. In a later analysis, co-occurring TCRs were grouped using DBSCAN, and TCRdist sequence similarity was added for clustering within HLA-allele-positive subsets. For co-occurrence clustering, repertoires with fewer than 30,000 or more than 120,000 public chains were excluded, along with roughly 5 repertoires with anomalous nucleotide sharing. What TCRdb holds here is the immuneACCESS table cut down to in-frame rearrangements. Part of the clones is not present; checked against another copy, under half of the missing clones reflect an unresolved V gene, and the others are unexplained. Clone size and the V and J calls come from that table; the DNA yielded D and trimming. This sample is represented by approximately 110,000 clones; around 83% of them were singletons. The ten biggest clones cover roughly 22% of the sample.

CDR1 and CDR2, looked up from the germline V gene, are MNHNS and SASEGT. The germline V and J ends show losses of 3 bases and 4 bases respectively, and no gene match explains 7 bases of the junction. CDR3 length: 17 amino acids, cysteine to phenylalanine. The retained sequence is limited to the CDR3, 51 bases, with the frame set at the first base. Recombination joined TRBV6-1 with TRBJ2-2, and 11 junction bases match TRBD1. Sequencing input: PBMCs. The TCR sequence derives from a man younger than 45 in good health and CMV-seropositive. For the CDR3, the sequence is CASSEGSGTGGTGELFF. The bases are TGTGCCAGCAGTGAGGGTTCCGGGACAGGGGGCACCGGGGAGCTGTTTTTT.